This T cell receptor (beta chain) was captured in a study of cytomegalovirus exposure and HLA in healthy donors. About the research overall: Approximately 77 million unique TCRs from HLA-typed donors were held in an early release of data.

The study's findings and limits: Investigators reported 150 to 200 TCR beta chains as tied to cytomegalovirus. A later analysis linked around 15,000 TCR beta sequences to HLA alleles at 0.05 false discovery rate.

By its share, this clone is large (0.1 to 1%). Its antigen is currently unknown. Germline assignment: CDR1 MDHEN and CDR2 SYDVKM. This CDR3 is built from 16 residues. V lost 5 bases, J lost 8 bases, and 11 bases stayed unmatched. The primer mix had 60 Vbeta and 13 Jbeta primers. As originally analysed: Later work found 65 million to 90 million unique TCR beta chains, with 9.5 million to 12 million shared. Produced via immunoSEQ multiplex PCR; TCRdb's table is partial and in-frame only. V, J and clone size are those of that table, while D and trimming were read from the DNA. The sample lists around 70,000 clones, roughly 70% seen once, with roughly 4.5% in the top ten.

The rearrangement uses TRBV28 and TRBJ2-1; 11 nucleotides line up with TRBD2. This TCR came from a man between 60 and 70 years old in good health and CMV-seropositive. The sequenced material came from PBMCs. CDR3 protein: CASSLPGLAEGDEQFF. CDR3 in DNA: TGTGCCAGCAGTCTACCGGGACTAGCGGAGGGAGATGAGCAGTTCTTC.